This is a list of T cell receptor beta chains from one sample in a study of blood T cell repertoires in COVID-19. Assay: immunoSEQ multiplex PCR; the TCRdb copy retains only in-frame clones and omits some. The repertoire includes around 120,000 clones, 90% of them detected once, and about 3.5% sits in the top ten. Sequenced sample: peripheral blood. The receptors were gathered from a man over 45 with active COVID-19. The CDR3 runs from the conserved cysteine through the conserved F or W. The D gene is left open where the match is weak. Size tells how often a clone was seen (once, few, many) or the class of an expanded clone, and some rows leave it out.

d_gene	abundance	v_gene	j_gene	CDR3nt	CDR3aa
TRBD2	NA	TRBV7-3	TRBJ2-5	TGTGCCAGCAGCTTCGGTTCGCGGGGGTCACAAGAGACCCAGTACTTC	CASSFGSRGSQETQYF
TRBD2	NA	TRBV9	TRBJ2-2	TGTGCCAGCAGCGTAGGCCCAGCGGGAGGTGGAACCGGGGAGCTGTTTTTT	CASSVGPAGGGTGELFF
TRBD1	NA	TRBV18	TRBJ2-5	TGTGCCAGCTCGGTGGGACAGACTGAGACCCAGTACTTC	CASSVGQTETQYF
NA	few	TRBV2	TRBJ2-2	TGTGCCAGCAGTGACTCCCCCGGGGAGCTGTTTTTT	CASSDSPGELFF
TRBD1	once	TRBV3-1/TRBV3-2	TRBJ1-1	TGTGCCAGCAGCGACAGGGCGAACACTGAAGCTTTCTTT	CASSDRANTEAFF
NA	NA	TRBV12-3/TRBV12-4	TRBJ2-5	TGTGCCAGCAGCCCCCGCGGGACCCAGTACTTC	CASSPRGTQYF
NA	NA	TRBV3-1/TRBV3-2	TRBJ2-5	TGTGCCAGCAGCCAAGTCGGGGAGACCCAGTACTTC	CASSQVGETQYF
NA	NA	TRBV3-1/TRBV3-2	TRBJ1-6	TGTGCCAGCAGTCCGGTACGGGGAAACTATAATTCACCCCTCCACTTT	CASSPVRGNYNSPLHF
TRBD1	NA	TRBV29-1	TRBJ2-3	TGCAGCGTTGAACTCACAGGGGCTAGGATAACAGATACGCAGTATTTT	CSVELTGARITDTQYF
NA	NA	TRBV5-1	TRBJ1-1	TGCGCCAGCAGCTTGGGCCGGAGGAACACTGAAGCTTTCTTT	CASSLGRRNTEAFF